A single sample gave rise to the 20 T cell receptor beta chains below, sequenced in a study of blood T cell repertoires in COVID-19. Produced via immunoSEQ multiplex PCR; TCRdb's table is partial and in-frame only. The sample contains about 180,000 clones, 80% to 85% of which appear only once. Material: peripheral blood. The receptors originated from a woman at least 80 years old with COVID-19, enrolled during active disease.

The rearrangement links TRBV9 to TRBJ1-3; 8 bases map to TRBD1. The CDR3 extends over 17 amino acids. Germline assignment: CDR1 SGDLS and CDR2 YYNGEE. V lost 3 bases, J lost 0 bases, and 8 bases stayed unmatched. The CDR3 nucleotides read TGTGCCAGCAGCGCGGACGGACAGGGTAGCTCTGGAAACACCATATATTTT. Translated: CASSADGQGSSGNTIYF.

V usage is TRBV5-6 and J usage is TRBJ2-7; D unresolved. Deletions cut 2 bases from V and 6 bases from J, with 6 bases between. This CDR3 has 11 amino acids. CDR1 and CDR2 from the germline V gene are SGHDT and YYEEEE. This chain's CDR3 is CASSFGFEQYF. CDR3 nucleotides: TGTGCCAGCAGCTTCGGGTTCGAGCAGTACTTC.

The chain recombines TRBV3-1 (or the pseudogene TRBV3-2) with TRBJ1-2, with 9 bases identical to TRBD1. With V trimmed by 4 bases and J by 4 bases, 13 bases remained unmatched. CDR1 is LGHDT, CDR2 YNNKEL, per germline (reference sequence). This CDR3 has 17 residues. CDR3 protein: CASSPYRDRAPFYGYTF. The DNA for the CDR3 is TGTGCCAGCAGCCCTTACCGGGACAGGGCGCCGTTCTATGGCTACACCTTC.

This rearrangement joins TRBV18 to TRBJ1-5; 7 nucleotides match TRBD1. V trimming: 4 bases; J trimming: 6 bases; junction bases outside the gene matches: 9. This CDR3 has 15 amino acids. Germline V gene sequence: CDR1 KGHSH, CDR2 LQKENI. The CDR3 sequence is CASSHTGDRVQPQHF. Written as DNA, the CDR3 is TGTGCCAGCTCACATACAGGGGACAGAGTTCAGCCCCAGCATTTT.

The DNA of the CDR3 is TGTGCCAGCACAACAGGGGATGGAAACACCATATATTTT. It translates to CASTTGDGNTIYF. The chain recombines TRBV3-1 (or the pseudogene TRBV3-2) with TRBJ1-3, with 7 bases that match TRBD1. The CDR3 runs 13 residues. CDR1 LGHDT and CDR2 YNNKEL come from the germline V gene (reference sequence). Trimming cost V 7 bases and J 3 bases; bases outside gene matches: 3.

V and J are TRBV13 and TRBJ1-1, with a possible D match to TRBD1 (5 bases). V lost 8 bases and J lost 5, with 9 bases in between. CDR3 size: 11 residues. Per the germline V gene, CDR1 is PRHDT and CDR2 is FYEKMQ (reference sequence). The chain's CDR3 is CASGGETEAFF. In DNA form, the CDR3 reads TGTGCCAGCGGAGGGGAAACTGAAGCTTTCTTT.

Note on this clone: The identical CDR3 is also encoded by other nucleotide sequences in the sample. The J gene is TRBJ2-7, the V gene TRBV9; 11 bases map to TRBD2. The CDR3 extends over 15 amino acids. Per the germline V gene, CDR1 is SGDLS and CDR2 is YYNGEE. The trim removed 0 bases at V and 4 bases at J, leaving 3 bases unmatched. The CDR3 is CASSVGLAGGYEQYF. CDR3 DNA: TGTGCCAGCAGCGTAGGGCTAGCGGGAGGATACGAGCAGTACTTC.

This rearrangement joins TRBV5-4 to TRBJ2-5, with D unclear. Per germline, CDR1 SGHNT and CDR2 YYREEE (reference sequence). V lost 6 bases and J 4 bases, leaving 13 bases between the germline ends. This CDR3 is built from 13 residues. CDR3 residues: CASTNSLTETQYF. The CDR3, as DNA: TGTGCCAGCACCAATTCACTTACAGAGACCCAGTACTTC.

The rearrangement joins TRBV24-1 to TRBJ2-5; TRBD1 aligns across 11 bases. There are 17 residues in the CDR3. CDR1 KGHDR and CDR2 SFDVKD come from the germline V gene. Losses at the gene ends were 4 bases for V and 4 bases for J; bases not matched to a gene: 10. The CDR3 nucleotides read TGTGCCACCAGTGAACTAACCGGGACAGGGGGGTCAGAGACCCAGTACTTC. Translating gives CATSELTGTGGSETQYF.

This rearrangement joins TRBV4-1 to TRBJ1-1; TRBD1 matches 7 bases. Germline V gene sequence: CDR1 MGHRA, CDR2 YSYEKL. The CDR3 extends over 15 amino acids. Trimming removed 1 base from V and 0 bases from J; junction bases left unmatched: 2. The chain's CDR3 is CASSQGTGLNTEAFF. For the CDR3, the DNA is TGCGCCAGCAGCCAAGGGACAGGACTGAACACTGAAGCTTTCTTT.

The V gene is TRBV10-3, the J gene TRBJ2-2; 8 bases are shared with TRBD2. CDR1 ENHRY and CDR2 SYGVKD come from the germline V gene. The CDR3 sequence is 18 residues long. Trimming took 0 bases from V and 0 from J; bases not matched to a gene: 6. The CDR3 DNA is TGTGCCATCAGTGAGTCGTGGAGCGGGAGACCGAACACCGGGGAGCTGTTTTTT. Amino acid sequence: CAISESWSGRPNTGELFF.

The chain employs TRBV19 and TRBJ1-2; no firm D call. The CDR3 has 15 amino acids. Germline-derived CDR1 and CDR2 are LNHDA and SQIVND (reference sequence). Between the trimmed V and J ends, which lost 7 bases and 5 bases, there was a span of 20 bases. For the CDR3, the DNA is TGTGCCAGTACGATTGATATCAGCGTTAAGTATGGCTACACCTTC. This translates into CASTIDISVKYGYTF.

A word on this clone: Other DNA sequences within the sample encode an identical CDR3. The chain couples TRBV5-1 to TRBJ2-2; D remains unclear. The CDR3 has 12 amino acids. Between the trimmed V and J ends, which lost 2 bases and 4 bases, there was a span of 3 bases. CDR1 is SGHRS, CDR2 YFSETQ, per germline. The CDR3: CASSFGTGELFF. CDR3 coding DNA: TGCGCCAGCAGCTTCGGCACCGGGGAGCTGTTTTTT.

The J gene is TRBJ2-1, the V gene TRBV7-8; no definite D call. V gave up 3 bases and J gave up 7 bases, with 10 bases separating them. CDR1 is SGHVS and CDR2 is FQNEAQ in the germline V gene. The CDR3 extends over 13 amino acids. CDR3 protein: CASSFGRSNEQFF. CDR3 nucleotides: TGTGCCAGCAGCTTTGGCCGGAGTAATGAGCAGTTCTTC.

CDR3 in amino acids: CASSRTVDATVEAFF. Written as DNA, the CDR3 is TGTGCCAGCAGTCGGACAGTTGATGCTACCGTCGAAGCTTTCTTT. The chain joins TRBV28 to TRBJ1-1; tentative D call: TRBD1 (6 bases). Trimming took 5 bases from V and 8 from J, leaving 21 bases between them. The CDR3 consists of 15 residues. Germline values: CDR1 MDHEN, CDR2 SYDVKM.

The rearrangement joins TRBV4-1 to TRBJ2-1, with TRBD2 identical over 11 bases. Trimming took 6 bases from V and 10 from J; bases not matched to a gene: 14. This CDR3 has 16 amino acids. Germline lookup yields CDR1 MGHRA and CDR2 YSYEKL. Here the CDR3 reads CASSRTSGSSQGEQFF. CDR3 DNA: TGCGCCAGCAGTCGTACTAGCGGGAGCTCCCAAGGGGAGCAGTTCTTC.

The chain carries TRBV2 and TRBJ2-3, with 9 bases matching TRBD1. This CDR3 region has 16 residues. Germline trimming cut 2 bases from V and 4 bases from J; bases unmatched to any gene: 7. Germline V gives CDR1 SNHLY, CDR2 FYNNEI. This CDR3 reads CASSEPHRGRSDTQYF. CDR3 in DNA: TGTGCCAGCAGTGAACCCCACAGGGGGCGATCAGATACGCAGTATTTT.

The CDR3: CASSLTGALGELFF. The CDR3 DNA sequence: TGTGCCAGCAGCTTGACAGGGGCACTCGGGGAGCTGTTTTTT. The rearrangement uses TRBV11-1 and TRBJ2-2, with 8 bases matching TRBD1. J gave up 7 bases and V 3 bases, and 4 bases lay outside the gene matches. This CDR3 spans 14 amino acids. Germline V gene lookup returns CDR1 SGHAT and CDR2 FQDESV (reference sequence).

This clone has only a few counts. The genes are TRBV28 and TRBJ2-7; unclear D gene. The CDR3 has 14 residues. CDR1 is MDHEN, CDR2 SYDVKM, per germline. V was pared by 5 bases and J by 3 bases, with 14 bases between. The CDR3, as DNA: TGTGCCAGCAGTGAAAGAGGTTATCTCTACGAGCAGTACTTC. It yields the protein CASSERGYLYEQYF. Supplemented by reference TRBV28 and TRBJ2-7, the full variable domain reads DVKVTQSSRYLVKRTGEKVFLECVQDMDHENMFWYRQDPGLGLRLIYFSYDVKMKEKGDIPEGYSVSREKKERFSLILESASTNQTSMYLCASSERGYLYEQYFGPGTRLTVT.

The rearrangement uses TRBV19 and TRBJ1-1; D is undetermined. Germline V gene lookup returns CDR1 LNHDA and CDR2 SQIVND (reference sequence). The CDR3 consists of 13 residues. The germline V and J ends were trimmed by 1 base and 8 bases, with 11 bases remaining between them. This chain's CDR3 is CASSIGPGSEAFF. DNA of the CDR3: TGTGCCAGTAGTATAGGGCCCGGGTCAGAAGCTTTCTTT.